A single sample gave rise to the 20 T cell receptor beta chains below, sequenced in a study of blood T cell repertoires in COVID-19 (dated by TCRdb to 2020 to 2022). Libraries were prepared through the immunoSEQ multiplex PCR assay. TCRdb limited this immuneACCESS table to in-frame rearrangements with V and J called. A share of clones is missing; checked studies link under half to unresolved V genes, and the rest is unexplained. The sample records around 300,000 clones, approximately 92% of which are singletons. The ten largest account for roughly 2.3% of the sample. The sample consisted of PBMCs or T cells enriched from blood (not recorded which). All receptors derive from a woman aged 18-29 years who had recovered from COVID-19.

The chain employs TRBV6-6 and TRBJ1-1; no definite D call. This CDR3 is 14 amino acids long. The V end was cut by 6 bases, the J end by 2 bases, with 13 bases between. The germline CDR1 and CDR2 sequences are MNHNY and SVGAGI (reference sequence). The CDR3 here is CASSRRQGNTEAFF. DNA for the CDR3: TGTGCCAGCAGCCGACGACAAGGTAACACTGAAGCTTTCTTT.

The V call is TRBV6-5, the J call TRBJ1-1; possible D gene TRBD1, 5 bases. V was clipped by 7 bases and J by 3 bases, with 15 bases between them. The CDR3 contains 14 residues. The germline V gene has CDR1 MNHEY and CDR2 SVGAGI. The CDR3 DNA is TGTGCCAGCAAGCGGGGCTCGACGGACACTGAAGCTTTCTTT. Translated, it gives CASKRGSTDTEAFF.

The chain recombines TRBV5-1 with TRBJ1-2; TRBD1 agrees at 7 bases. In germline, CDR1 is SGHRS, CDR2 YFSETQ. With 4 bases clipped from V and 3 bases from J, the junction kept 9 bases outside the gene matches. CDR3 size: 15 residues. The CDR3 DNA reads as TGCGCCAGCAGCCTCCAAGGACAGGCCGACTATGGCTACACCTTC. This gives the protein CASSLQGQADYGYTF.

This rearrangement joins TRBV2 to TRBJ1-5; D gene unclear. The CDR3 extends over 15 amino acids. The germline V gene encodes CDR1 SNHLY and CDR2 FYNNEI. Trimming took off 4 bases at V and 0 bases at J, with 10 bases between the two ends. The CDR3 protein is CASSVQTYSNQPQHF. The CDR3 DNA sequence: TGTGCCAGCAGTGTGCAAACTTATAGCAATCAGCCCCAGCATTTT.

V is TRBV2 and J is TRBJ2-5; 10 bases agree with TRBD2. CDR1 is SNHLY, CDR2 FYNNEI, per germline. Losses at the gene ends were 5 bases for V and 4 bases for J; bases not matched to a gene: 10. This CDR3 region has 16 residues. As DNA, the CDR3 is TGTGCCAGCAGTTTAGACAATAGCGGGGGGCTAGAGACCCAGTACTTC. It encodes CASSLDNSGGLETQYF.

This sequence joins TRBV6-5 and TRBJ1-5; D may be TRBD1 (6 bases). The ends were cut back, 5 bases at V and 1 base at J, with 12 bases in the middle. The CDR3 has 15 residues. Germline V gene sequence: CDR1 MNHEY, CDR2 SVGAGI. CDR3 DNA sequence: TGTGCCAGCAGTCCCCGGGACAACAGCAATCAGCCCCAGCATTTT. Residues: CASSPRDNSNQPQHF.

The chain combines TRBV2 with TRBJ2-7, with TRBD1 matching over 12 bases. CDR1 is SNHLY, CDR2 FYNNEI, per germline. V was clipped by 8 bases and J by 0 bases; unmatched bases: 11. The CDR3 loop spans 17 amino acids. The CDR3 DNA sequence: TGTGCCAGCGAACCGGGACAGGGGGCGCCGAGCTCCTACGAGCAGTACTTC. It encodes CASEPGQGAPSSYEQYF.

In this sample, this clone turned up a few times. The J gene is TRBJ1-6, the V gene TRBV15; D ambiguous. The V end lost 0 bases, the J end lost 7 bases, and 7 bases lay between the germline ends. Germline loops: CDR1 LNHNV, CDR2 YYDKDF (reference sequence). The CDR3 totals 14 residues. The CDR3 nucleotides read TGTGCCACCAGCAGAGACGCGGGAAATTCACCCCTCCACTTT. It translates to CATSRDAGNSPLHF.

This chain connects TRBV6-5 to TRBJ1-6, with D hard to call. The V gene lost 6 bases and the J gene lost 8 bases, with 11 bases spanning the gap. Germline CDR1 reads MNHEY; CDR2 reads SVGAGI. This CDR3 comprises 13 residues. Here the CDR3 DNA reads TGTGCCAGCAGCCGATACCTAGATTCACCCCTCCACTTT. Residues: CASSRYLDSPLHF.

This chain links TRBV7-9 with TRBJ1-2; 8 nucleotides agree with TRBD1. The CDR3 has 15 amino acids. The ends lost 7 bases at V and 6 bases at J; junction bases unmatched: 13. CDR1 is SEHNR, CDR2 FQNEAQ, per germline (reference sequence). CDR3 in DNA: TGTGCCAGCACCCCAGCGTGGACAGGGTTCAATGGCTACACCTTC. This translates into CASTPAWTGFNGYTF.

This chain uses TRBV11-3 with TRBJ2-1, with 8 positions matching TRBD2. There are 14 residues in the CDR3. With 5 bases clipped from V and 7 bases from J, the junction kept 7 bases outside the gene matches. CDR1 and CDR2 from the germline V gene are SGHNT and YENEEA. CDR3 coding DNA: TGTGCCAGCAGCGCCAGAGCGGGGGCTAATGAGCAGTTCTTC. As protein: CASSARAGANEQFF.

This chain uses TRBV15 with TRBJ2-7; a possible D gene is TRBD1 (5 bases). V was shortened by 0 bases and J by 5 bases, with 11 bases between the two germline ends. The length of the CDR3 is 14 residues. The germline V gene has CDR1 LNHNV and CDR2 YYDKDF (reference sequence). The CDR3 here is CATSRDLPGHEQYF. The CDR3 DNA reads TGTGCCACCAGCAGAGATCTGCCAGGGCACGAGCAGTACTTC.

The J gene is TRBJ2-7, the V gene TRBV6-1; D is unclear. The CDR3 has 12 residues. The V gene's germline CDR1 is MNHNS and CDR2 SASEGT. V was trimmed by 0 bases and J by 6 bases, leaving 6 bases between them. CDR3 coding DNA: TGTGCCAGCAGTGAAGCGGTCGGCGAGCAGTACTTC. Translating gives CASSEAVGEQYF.

The CDR3 DNA follows: TGTGCCAGCAGGAAAGGAGATTATAGCACAGATACGCAGTATTTT. Encoded protein: CASRKGDYSTDTQYF. This rearrangement joins TRBV6-5 to TRBJ2-3; D unclear. The V end lost 6 bases, the J end lost 0 bases, and 13 bases lay between the germline ends. In germline, CDR1 is MNHEY, CDR2 SVGAGI. The CDR3 totals 15 residues.

The chain employs TRBV5-6 and TRBJ2-2; 12 nucleotides line up with TRBD2. The V and J ends lost 3 bases and 6 bases, in that order; junction bases with no gene match: 6. Germline CDR1 is SGHDT and CDR2 is YYEEEE. This CDR3 is built from 16 residues. CDR3 bases: TGTGCCAGCAGCTCCTCTAGCGGGGGGGCCGCCGGGGAGCTGTTTTTT. It translates to CASSSSSGGAAGELFF.

This sequence joins TRBV4-2 and TRBJ2-5; 10 positions match TRBD2. The ends lost 3 bases at V and 5 bases at J; junction bases unmatched: 6. This CDR3 has 15 residues. The germline gives CDR1 LGHNA, CDR2 YNFKEQ. The CDR3 spells CASSHLAGDVETQYF. In DNA form, the CDR3 reads TGTGCCAGCAGCCACCTAGCGGGGGACGTGGAGACCCAGTACTTC.

Remarks on this clone: One junction end disagrees with the germline gene, perhaps due to a read error. This chain connects TRBV29-1 to TRBJ1-1, with 9 positions matching TRBD1. Germline CDR1 is SQVTM and CDR2 is ANQGSEA. The CDR3 totals 13 residues. The CDR3 DNA reads as TGCAGCATTGATTATGACAGGGGGACTGAAGCTTTCTTT. Amino acid sequence: CSIDYDRGTEAFF.

This chain uses TRBV5-8 with TRBJ1-2; no firm D call. This CDR3 region has 14 residues. Trimming stripped 2 bases from V and 6 bases from J, with 14 bases between. Germline loops: CDR1 SGHTS, CDR2 YDEGEE. CDR3 nucleotide sequence: TGTGCCAGCAGCTTTCTGCAGAAGATCGATGGCTACACCTTC. It specifies CASSFLQKIDGYTF.

The J gene is TRBJ1-4, the V gene TRBV19; TRBD1 is a possible D gene (5 bases). The V end was cut by 3 bases, the J end by 11 bases, with 10 bases between. This CDR3 region has 12 residues. Germline V gene lookup returns CDR1 LNHDA and CDR2 SQIVND (reference sequence). CDR3 in DNA: TGTGCCAGTAGTATTGGCGCAGGGAAACTGTTTTTT. Translating gives CASSIGAGKLFF.

The chain employs TRBV5-4 and TRBJ1-4; possible D gene TRBD1, 6 bases. Trimming shortened V by 2 bases and J by 3 bases, and 11 bases separated the two germline ends. Per germline, CDR1 SGHNT and CDR2 YYREEE (reference sequence). The CDR3 runs to 15 residues. The CDR3 protein is CASSLRGQSNEKLFF. CDR3 nucleotides: TGTGCCAGCAGCTTACGAGGACAGTCTAATGAAAAACTGTTTTTT.